This TCR beta chain comes out of a study of cytomegalovirus exposure and HLA in healthy donors. The data were produced by immunoSEQ multiplex PCR, yet TCRdb's version contains in-frame clones alone and is incomplete. The data contain approximately 53,000 clones, roughly nine tenths of them singletons. Study-wide results and limits: In vitro confirmation showed three CMV-associated chains to be CMV antigen specific. Cytomegalovirus status was reportedly diagnosed by the classifier with high sensitivity and specificity. TCR beta chains numbering some 150 were designated cytomegalovirus-associated. Within the 120 or so validation repertoires, first-cohort TCR clusters tended to co-occur, according to a later analysis.

Germline-derived CDR1 and CDR2 are LGHNA and YNFKEQ. The CDR3 totals 16 residues. Unmatched junction bases numbered 2, after V lost 0 bases and J lost 1 base. Regarding this clone: Its cognate antigen is unknown. The sample carries other DNA sequences with the same CDR3.

V and J are TRBV4-2 and TRBJ2-1; TRBD1 matches at 8 bases. The sequence was obtained from a man aged 18 to 29 in good health and CMV-seronegative. Sequencing was performed on PBMCs. CDR3 sequence reads: CASSQDRQGSYNEQFF. CDR3 DNA sequence: TGTGCCAGCAGCCAAGATCGACAGGGGTCCTACAATGAGCAGTTCTTC.